The rows below give T cell receptor beta chains drawn from one sample of a study of blood T cell repertoires in COVID-19. Sequencing was performed with immunoSEQ multiplex PCR; in TCRdb, only in-frame clones are kept and a portion is missing. Of 310,000 or so clones in the sample, around nine tenths were seen once. Sequencing was done on a sample of PBMCs or T cells enriched from blood (not recorded which). Receptor source: a middle-aged woman who had recovered from COVID-19. Each CDR3 is given with its conserved first and last residue. D genes are given only for firm matches. Clone size appears in some rows only: once, few, many, or a class for an expanded clone.

j_gene	d_gene	abundance	v_gene	CDR3aa	CDR3nt
TRBJ2-7	TRBD2	once	TRBV6-2/TRBV6-3	CASSYEGGMDYEQYF	TGTGCCAGCAGTTACGAGGGAGGGATGGACTACGAGCAGTACTTC
TRBJ2-1	TRBD2	NA	TRBV9	CASSVTGGDGRDEQFF	TGTGCCAGCAGCGTAACCGGGGGGGATGGTAGGGATGAGCAGTTCTTC
TRBJ2-3	NA	NA	TRBV4-1	CASSQTGMSTDTQYF	TGCGCCAGCAGCCAAACGGGAATGAGCACAGATACGCAGTATTTT
TRBJ2-1	NA	NA	TRBV9	CASSGANYNEQFF	TGTGCCAGCAGCGGGGCGAACTACAATGAGCAGTTCTTC
TRBJ2-5	NA	NA	TRBV19	CASSIGGGHLGETQYF	TGTGCCAGTAGTATAGGGGGGGGCCATCTAGGAGAGACCCAGTACTTC
TRBJ2-1	TRBD2	NA	TRBV2	CASMRASGGYEQFF	TGTGCCAGCATGAGAGCTAGCGGGGGCTATGAGCAGTTCTTC
TRBJ1-6	NA	NA	TRBV2	CASTERANSPLHF	TGTGCCAGTACTGAGAGGGCTAATTCACCCCTCCACTTT
TRBJ1-3	NA	NA	TRBV6-5	CASSRDIGNTIYF	TGTGCCAGTTCCCGGGACATCGGAAACACCATATATTTT
TRBJ2-3	NA	NA	TRBV28	CASSLQGTDTQYF	TGTGCCAGCAGTTTGCAGGGCACAGATACGCAGTATTTT
TRBJ2-1	TRBD1	NA	TRBV24-1	CATSDGQGSSYNEQFF	TGTGCCACCAGTGATGGACAGGGTAGCTCCTACAATGAGCAGTTCTTC
TRBJ1-5	TRBD1	NA	TRBV5-3	CARSRDRGNSNQPQHF	TGTGCCAGAAGCCGGGACAGGGGGAATAGCAATCAGCCCCAGCATTTT
TRBJ2-7	NA	once	TRBV21-1	CASSKGPGLGGYEQYF	TGTGCCAGCAGCAAAGGCCCGGGACTAGGGGGGTACGAGCAGTACTTC
TRBJ2-2	NA	once	TRBV7-7	CASSLGWLNTGELFF	TGTGCTAGCAGCTTAGGATGGCTGAACACCGGGGAGCTGTTTTTT
TRBJ1-6	NA	NA	TRBV5-6	CASSLKPGLPLHF	TGTGCCAGCAGCTTGAAACCAGGGCTACCCCTCCACTTT
TRBJ1-4	TRBD1	NA	TRBV6-5	CASSPRGQGGEKLFF	TGTGCCAGCAGTCCTCGGGGACAGGGTGGGGAAAAACTGTTTTTT